These 25 T cell receptor beta chains were sequenced from one sample in a study of cytomegalovirus exposure and HLA in healthy donors. Produced via immunoSEQ multiplex PCR; TCRdb's table is partial and in-frame only. The data show roughly 200,000 clones, with around 80% seen just once and 1% to 1.5% held by the top ten. Sample: PBMCs. The receptors originated from a woman in her twenties or thirties in good health and CMV-seronegative.

The rearrangement uses TRBV30 and TRBJ1-1; TRBD1 is a possible D gene (5 bases). Between the trimmed V and J ends, which lost 2 bases and 1 base, there was a span of 17 bases. The CDR3 is made up of 16 amino acids. Germline lookup yields CDR1 GTSNPN and CDR2 SVGIG (reference sequence). CDR3 coding DNA: TGTGCCTGGAGTCTCCCCCTGGGGCAGGGGAACACTGAAGCTTTCTTT. Protein sequence: CAWSLPLGQGNTEAFF.

There are many counts of this clone. The chain links TRBV30 to TRBJ2-7, with 13 bases that match TRBD2. J gave up 6 bases and V 5 bases, and 4 bases lay outside the gene matches. The CDR3 extends over 13 amino acids. The germline V gene encodes CDR1 GTSNPN and CDR2 SVGIG (reference sequence). The CDR3 region is CAWGTSGTTEQYF. In nucleotides, the CDR3 is TGTGCCTGGGGGACTAGCGGGACAACCGAGCAGTACTTC.

V and J are TRBV19 and TRBJ2-7; tentative D call: TRBD2 (5 bases). The germline gives CDR1 LNHDA, CDR2 SQIVND (reference sequence). V lost 4 bases, J lost 3 bases, and 16 bases lay in between. This CDR3 spans 15 amino acids. CDR3 sequence: CASSTTDSTNYEQYF. As DNA, the CDR3 is TGTGCCAGTAGTACCACGGACTCAACAAACTACGAGCAGTACTTC.

V usage is TRBV7-9 and J usage is TRBJ2-1; the match to TRBD2 covers 11 bases. The germline CDR1 and CDR2 sequences are SEHNR and FQNEAQ (reference sequence). The CDR3 spans 18 residues. The trim removed 6 bases at V and 10 bases at J, leaving 20 bases unmatched. CDR3 residues: CASSPRGTSGSSRGEQFF. CDR3 DNA sequence: TGTGCCAGCAGTCCGCGAGGGACTAGCGGATCCTCTAGGGGGGAGCAGTTCTTC.

This sequence joins TRBV10-3 and TRBJ2-7, with D perhaps TRBD2 (6 bases). CDR1 is ENHRY, CDR2 SYGVKD, per germline. The CDR3 length is 13 residues. Trimming took off 11 bases at V and 2 bases at J, with 16 bases between the two ends. The CDR3 nucleotides are TGTGCCTCCAGACACGGGGGTACCTACGAGCAGTACTTC. It yields the protein CASRHGGTYEQYF.

V usage is TRBV29-1 and J usage is TRBJ2-7; D is perhaps TRBD1 (6 bases). Germline V gives CDR1 SQVTM, CDR2 ANQGSEA. The CDR3 covers 14 residues. Trimming stripped 3 bases from V and 4 bases from J, with 16 bases between. The CDR3 protein is CSVDVVGHSYEQYF. CDR3 DNA sequence: TGCAGCGTTGACGTAGTGGGACATTCTTACGAGCAGTACTTC.

This clone was detected once. This chain uses TRBV5-6 with TRBJ1-3; 8 bases match TRBD1. V lost 3 bases to trimming and J lost 8 bases; unmatched junction nucleotides: 10. This CDR3 comprises 15 residues. The germline V gene has CDR1 SGHDT and CDR2 YYEEEE. As DNA, the CDR3 is TGTGCCAGCAGCTCGCCGACAGGGGAGCGGGACACCATATATTTT. Protein sequence: CASSSPTGERDTIYF. The complete variable domain, with remaining parts taken from reference TRBV5-6 and TRBJ1-3, reads DAGVTQSPTHLIKTRGQQVTLRCSPKSGHDTVSWYQQALGQGPQFIFQYYEEEERQRGNFPDRFSGHQFPNYSSELNVNALLLGDSALYLCASSSPTGERDTIYFGEGSWLTVV.

The V and J genes are TRBV18 and TRBJ1-1; TRBD1 agrees at 8 bases. This CDR3 has 14 residues. The trim removed 5 bases at V and 5 bases at J, leaving 7 bases unmatched. Germline V CDR1 and CDR2: KGHSH, LQKENI. DNA of the CDR3: TGTGCCAGCTCATACAGCGGACAGGGAACTGAAGCTTTCTTT. Protein: CASSYSGQGTEAFF.

The genes are TRBV4-1 and TRBJ1-3; D is undetermined. The CDR3 contains 15 residues. Trimming left V 2 bases short and J 4 bases short, with 12 bases between. Per the germline V gene, CDR1 is MGHRA and CDR2 is YSYEKL. The CDR3 region is CASSQFEGFGNTIYF. The CDR3 DNA is TGCGCCAGCAGCCAATTTGAGGGATTCGGAAACACCATATATTTT.

The V gene is TRBV21-1, the J gene TRBJ2-1; TRBD2, the table's D call, lacks a check against the DNA. TRBV21-1 is tagged as a pseudogene. The CDR3 runs to 16 residues. Here the CDR3 reads CASRSRAGGPDNEQFF. The CDR3 DNA reads as TGTGCCAGCAGATCAAGGGCGGGAGGGCCAGACAATGAGCAGTTCTTC.

The rearrangement links TRBV28 to TRBJ1-1; 7 bases fit TRBD1. After removal of 8 bases from V and 6 bases from J, the junction contained 9 bases not matched to a gene. The germline gives CDR1 MDHEN, CDR2 SYDVKM. This CDR3 contains 13 residues. CDR3 protein: CASGDSSEPEAFF. The DNA of the CDR3 is TGTGCCAGCGGGGACAGTTCGGAGCCTGAAGCTTTCTTT. The whole variable domain, remainder taken from reference TRBV28 and TRBJ1-1, is DVKVTQSSRYLVKRTGEKVFLECVQDMDHENMFWYRQDPGLGLRLIYFSYDVKMKEKGDIPEGYSVSREKKERFSLILESASTNQTSMYLCASGDSSEPEAFFGQGTRLTVV.

Of note for this clone: This specimen includes other DNA sequences encoding the same CDR3. The chain uses TRBV18 and TRBJ2-7; 7 nucleotides line up with TRBD1. V dropped 3 bases and J dropped 2; count of bases not matched to a gene: 4. CDR3 length: 14 residues. Looked up from germline, CDR1 is KGHSH and CDR2 is LQKENI. The CDR3 region has the DNA TGTGCCAGCTCACCCCGACAGGGAACCTACGAGCAGTACTTC. Translation: CASSPRQGTYEQYF. The variable domain in full, with the rest retrieved from reference TRBV18 and TRBJ2-7, is NAGVMQNPRHLVRRRGQEARLRCSPMKGHSHVYWYRQLPEEGLKFMVYLQKENIIDESGMPKERFSAEFPKEGPSILRIQQVVRGDSAAYFCASSPRQGTYEQYFGPGTRLTVT.

CDR3 in amino acids: CASSNRVNYGYTF. CDR3 coding DNA: TGTGCCAGCAGCAACAGGGTTAACTATGGCTACACCTTC. The chain combines TRBV5-4 with TRBJ1-2; D possibly corresponds to TRBD1 (6 bases). This CDR3 is 13 amino acids long. Germline CDR1 is SGHNT and CDR2 is YYREEE (reference sequence). Trimming shortened V by 4 bases and J by 1 base, and 8 bases separated the two germline ends.

The chain links TRBV5-1 to TRBJ1-4; D is ambiguous. Trimming removed 0 bases from V and 5 bases from J, with 11 bases in between. The germline gives CDR1 SGHRS, CDR2 YFSETQ. This CDR3 is 15 amino acids long. CDR3 sequence reads: CASSLAGVENEKLFF. CDR3 nucleotides: TGCGCCAGCAGCTTGGCCGGAGTCGAGAATGAAAAACTGTTTTTT.

The V gene is TRBV30, the J gene TRBJ2-6, with 11 bases fitting TRBD2. V was clipped by 3 bases and J by 2 bases; unmatched bases: 9. Germline V gene lookup returns CDR1 GTSNPN and CDR2 SVGIG (reference sequence). CDR3 length: 18 residues. The CDR3 spells CAWRRLAGNPPGANVLTF. In DNA, the CDR3 is TGTGCCTGGAGACGACTAGCGGGAAACCCTCCTGGGGCCAACGTCCTGACTTTC.

The chain is built from TRBV7-6 and TRBJ1-5, with 10 bases fitting TRBD1. The CDR3 has 18 amino acids. CDR1 and CDR2 (germline): SGHVS, FNYEAQ. After removal of 4 bases from V and 4 bases from J, the junction contained 13 bases not matched to a gene. CDR3 sequence: CASSSSGGGQGQNQPQHF. The CDR3 DNA reads TGTGCCAGCAGCTCTAGCGGGGGGGGACAGGGGCAAAATCAGCCCCAGCATTTT.

CDR3 nucleotide sequence: TGTGCCAGCAGCTTGGGCGAGAATCAGCCCCAGCATTTT. Its translation: CASSLGENQPQHF. The chain joins TRBV5-4 to TRBJ1-5; D is ambiguous. Germline values: CDR1 SGHNT, CDR2 YYREEE (reference sequence). With 0 bases removed from V and 4 bases from J, the gap between germline ends came to 5 bases. The length of the CDR3 is 13 residues.

The chain couples TRBV27 to TRBJ1-1; 10 nucleotides match TRBD1. Germline V gene sequence: CDR1 MNHEY, CDR2 SMNVEV (reference sequence). V lost 5 bases and J lost 4; bases outside the gene matches: 7. The CDR3 loop spans 15 amino acids. This CDR3 reads CASSLTTGGPTEAFF. The DNA for the CDR3 is TGTGCCAGCAGTCTAACGACAGGGGGCCCCACTGAAGCTTTCTTT.

The J gene is TRBJ2-7, the V gene TRBV28; weak D call: TRBD1 (5 bases). This CDR3 has 13 residues. Germline V CDR1 and CDR2: MDHEN, SYDVKM. The V end was cut by 6 bases, the J end by 4 bases, with 13 bases between. The CDR3, as DNA: TGTGCCAGCAGGTACCCGCAGGGATACGAGCAGTACTTC. This sequence encodes CASRYPQGYEQYF.

This clone was observed once. The chain employs TRBV11-2 and TRBJ2-1; 7 bases match TRBD1. Germline lookup yields CDR1 SGHAT and CDR2 FQNNGV. This CDR3 spans 13 amino acids. Trimming at V came to 2 bases and at J to 13 bases, leaving 8 bases not matched to a gene. The CDR3 loop reads CASSLRQGEIQFF. CDR3 nucleotides: TGTGCCAGCAGCTTAAGGCAGGGGGAGATTCAGTTCTTC.

This clone is classed as medium-sized. The chain links TRBV30 to TRBJ2-7; maybe TRBD1 (6 bases). The CDR3 extends over 13 amino acids. The V end was cut by 5 bases, the J end by 0 bases, with 11 bases between. Germline V CDR1 and CDR2: GTSNPN, SVGIG (reference sequence). The DNA for the CDR3 is TGTGCCTGGGGTGGGGACAACTCCTACGAGCAGTACTTC. Translating it yields CAWGGDNSYEQYF.

The chain carries TRBV6-5 and TRBJ2-5, with 9 positions matching TRBD1. This CDR3 spans 12 amino acids. CDR1 is MNHEY, CDR2 SVGAGI, per germline. Losses at the gene ends were 8 bases for V and 5 bases for J; bases not matched to a gene: 3. The CDR3 loop is CASGQGWETQYF. CDR3 bases: TGTGCCAGCGGACAGGGGTGGGAGACCCAGTACTTC.

The chain employs TRBV5-4 and TRBJ2-7; 8 bases align to TRBD2. In germline, CDR1 is SGHNT, CDR2 YYREEE (reference sequence). The CDR3 consists of 15 residues. J lost 1 base, V lost 3 bases, and 6 bases had no gene match. This CDR3 is CASSSRTSLSYEQYF. The CDR3 region has the DNA TGTGCCAGCAGCTCCCGGACTAGCCTATCCTACGAGCAGTACTTC.

This chain joins TRBV5-1 and TRBJ2-7; TRBD1 might be the D (6 bases). Trimming pared 4 bases from V and 1 base from J, leaving 18 bases between. This CDR3 is built from 16 residues. Germline-derived CDR1 and CDR2 are SGHRS and YFSETQ. The CDR3 coding sequence is TGCGCCAGCAGCCCCACATCCAGGGGCCTATCCTACGAGCAGTACTTC. It specifies CASSPTSRGLSYEQYF.

This sequence joins TRBV27 and TRBJ1-4, with D tentatively TRBD1 (5 bases). The CDR3 length is 16 residues. Trimming shortened V by 8 bases and J by 6 bases, and 22 bases separated the two germline ends. Germline V gives CDR1 MNHEY, CDR2 SMNVEV (reference sequence). The CDR3 reads CASGYLVRGRDEKLFF. The CDR3 DNA sequence: TGTGCCAGCGGATACCTCGTTAGGGGAAGGGATGAAAAACTGTTTTTT.